These T cell receptor beta chains were read from a single sample in a study of CD8 T cells in ankylosing spondylitis. A single record per CDR3 protein comes from TCRdb applying MiXCR to the 5' RACE reads. Seen here are about 92,000 distinct CDR3 sequences, approximately 9% observed once, and the top ten hold roughly 5.6%. Material: blood, either unsorted or a sorted T cell fraction (not recorded which). The receptors were gathered from a male donor with ankylosing spondylitis or in good health (not recorded which). The CDR3 runs from the conserved cysteine through the conserved F or W. Clone size, where shown, is once, few, many, or a class for clones that have expanded.

J,size,V,CDR3
TRBJ2-2,many,TRBV3-1,CASSQELARERSGELFF
TRBJ1-3,few,TRBV7-9,CASSRGQPYSGNTIYF
TRBJ2-7,many,TRBV28,CACGGTYEQYF
TRBJ1-1,many,TRBV5-1,CASSPRASRGTEAFF
TRBJ1-4,-,TRBV16,CASSRDSRGLEKLFF
TRBJ2-2,-,TRBV5-6,CASSLTQGVTGELFF
TRBJ1-2,many,TRBV7-2,CASSAGPNYGYTF
TRBJ1-1,many,TRBV20-1,CSASPGRRGYTEAFF
TRBJ1-1,-,TRBV28,CASSPRDRANTEAFF
TRBJ2-5,many,TRBV6-1,CASSPSGSGGAQYF
TRBJ2-3,many,TRBV9,CASSVLAGTPDTQYF
TRBJ1-2,many,TRBV24-1,CATSDWTANYGYTF
TRBJ2-6,many,TRBV20-1,CSAPSPSGANVLTF
TRBJ2-1,many,TRBV20-1,CSAGGLAGNNEQFF
TRBJ2-1,many,TRBV20-1,CSARAPIALEQFF
TRBJ2-3,many,TRBV7-8,CASSPLAGEPTDTQYF
TRBJ2-5,many,TRBV18,CASSPKTSGDQETQYF
TRBJ2-2,medium-sized,TRBV29-1,CSVANTGELFF
TRBJ2-1,-,TRBV7-2,CASSESGGSRYNEQFF
TRBJ1-1,many,TRBV7-2,CASSISRTATEAFF
TRBJ2-3,-,TRBV7-9,CASSLGTGQDTQYF
TRBJ1-2,many,TRBV29-1,CSALTGDDNGYTF
TRBJ2-1,many,TRBV7-3,CASSLTRTSGGYNEQFF
TRBJ1-1,many,TRBV29-1,CSVESEAFF
TRBJ2-7,-,TRBV12-3/TRBV12-4,CASSRRNEQYF
TRBJ1-2,many,TRBV20-1,CSAREGGYGYTF
TRBJ1-5,many,TRBV12-3/TRBV12-4,CASSQGIVNQPQHF
TRBJ1-4,many,TRBV3-1,CASSPGQGLEKLFF
TRBJ2-3,many,TRBV9,CASSVSGGGLDTQYF
TRBJ2-3,many,TRBV9,CASSASLKRTKDTQYF
TRBJ2-7,-,TRBV12-3/TRBV12-4,CASRTTGGAFYEQYF
TRBJ1-1,many,TRBV12-3/TRBV12-4,CASSLEVFTEAFF
TRBJ2-2,many,TRBV7-2,CASSLSGANTGELFF
TRBJ1-6,-,TRBV3-1,CASSQELDSSSYNSPLHF
TRBJ2-1,many,TRBV20-1,CSAPLHEQFF
TRBJ1-1,many,TRBV5-1,CASSPRGQNTEAFF
TRBJ2-5,few,TRBV7-9,CASSLTSGVPGETQYF
TRBJ2-7,few,TRBV7-2,CASSQQGLGEQYF
TRBJ1-2,many,TRBV9,CASSRTGAYGYTF